Below, 21 T cell receptor beta chains from the same sample are listed, as sequenced in a study of blood T cell repertoires in COVID-19. Repertoires were generated with immunoSEQ multiplex PCR, while TCRdb's copy carries only in-frame clones and drops some. The profile shows about 240,000 clones, 83% of them singletons. Sequences were obtained from PBMCs or T cells enriched from blood (not recorded which). The receptor set was obtained from a woman in her thirties or forties who had been exposed to COVID-19.

The chain uses TRBV12-5 and TRBJ2-3; 9 bases fit TRBD1. Germline lookup yields CDR1 LGHNT and CDR2 FRNRAP. The CDR3 runs to 11 residues. V lost 6 bases to trimming and J lost 9 bases; unmatched junction nucleotides: 1. The CDR3 protein is CASGGTGTQYF. The DNA of the CDR3 is TGTGCTAGTGGGGGGACAGGGACGCAGTATTTT.

J is TRBJ2-7 and V is TRBV21-1; TRBD1, as called in the table, went unchecked against the DNA. TRBV21-1 is noted as a pseudogene. The CDR3 has 14 residues. This chain's CDR3 is CASSPIQGLDEQYF. The CDR3 region has the DNA TGTGCCAGCAGTCCAATCCAGGGATTAGACGAGCAGTACTTC.

This rearrangement joins TRBV28 to TRBJ2-7; unclear D gene. The CDR3 is 17 amino acids. V was clipped by 2 bases and J by 0 bases, with 17 bases between them. The germline V gene encodes CDR1 MDHEN and CDR2 SYDVKM. The CDR3 DNA follows: TGTGCCAGCAGTTTAAGTGGCAGTTCTTCCACCTCCTACGAGCAGTACTTC. Translating gives CASSLSGSSSTSYEQYF.

This rearrangement joins TRBV6-5 to TRBJ2-3; tentatively, D is TRBD1 (6 bases). This CDR3 has 14 amino acids. The ends were cut back, 4 bases at V and 3 bases at J, with 11 bases in the middle. Germline V lookup: CDR1 MNHEY, CDR2 SVGAGI. In DNA, the CDR3 is TGTGCCAGCAGTTCCGCACAGGGTACAGATACGCAGTATTTT. This codes for CASSSAQGTDTQYF.

The chain has TRBV5-1 and TRBJ2-2, with 9 bases aligning to TRBD2. Germline V gene sequence: CDR1 SGHRS, CDR2 YFSETQ. V dropped 0 bases and J dropped 0; count of bases not matched to a gene: 0. The CDR3 contains 16 residues. The CDR3 coding sequence is TGCGCCAGCAGCTTGGCTAGCGGGGCGAACACCGGGGAGCTGTTTTTT. Translation: CASSLASGANTGELFF.

This chain links TRBV3-1 (or the pseudogene TRBV3-2) with TRBJ1-5; D is unresolved. Trimming stripped 5 bases from V and 4 bases from J, with 9 bases between. The CDR3 is 13 amino acids. Germline V gene data show CDR1 as LGHDT and CDR2 as YNNKEL (reference sequence). CDR3 coding DNA: TGTGCCAGCAGCGGAGACGGGAATCAGCCCCAGCATTTT. It specifies CASSGDGNQPQHF.

This clone was observed a few times. The J gene is TRBJ1-3, the V gene TRBV18, with D possibly being TRBD1 (5 bases). The V end was cut by 2 bases, the J end by 2 bases, with 16 bases between. Per the germline V gene, CDR1 is KGHSH and CDR2 is LQKENI. The CDR3 length is 17 residues. This CDR3 is CASSPGQPDTTGNTIYF. The CDR3 region has the DNA TGTGCCAGCTCACCAGGGCAGCCGGACACTACTGGAAACACCATATATTTT.

This chain's CDR3 is CASRRDFGDFYEQYF. CDR3 bases: TGTGCCAGCAGGAGGGATTTTGGGGATTTCTACGAGCAGTACTTC. The V and J genes are TRBV7-9 and TRBJ2-7; possibly TRBD2 for D (5 bases). V was shortened by 6 bases and J by 3 bases, with 18 bases between the two germline ends. This CDR3 has 15 residues. CDR1 and CDR2 from the germline V gene are SEHNR and FQNEAQ (reference sequence).

The rearrangement joins TRBV18 to TRBJ2-7; 9 bases are a match to TRBD1. The CDR3 spans 15 residues. Trimming cost V 6 bases and J 3 bases; bases outside gene matches: 9. Germline V gene sequence: CDR1 KGHSH, CDR2 LQKENI. The CDR3 DNA is TGTGCCAGCTCCTGGGGGGGGACAGGGATCTACGAGCAGTACTTC. It codes for CASSWGGTGIYEQYF.

The genes are TRBV5-6 and TRBJ1-2; unclear D gene. Between the trimmed V and J ends, which lost 1 base and 0 bases, there was a span of 7 bases. The CDR3 contains 14 residues. Germline V gives CDR1 SGHDT, CDR2 YYEEEE. The CDR3 loop is CASSLSATNYGYTF. The CDR3 DNA sequence: TGTGCCAGCAGCTTGTCAGCGACTAACTATGGCTACACCTTC.

This clone has just a few counts. The chain has TRBV14 and TRBJ1-2; D is possibly TRBD1 (6 bases). This CDR3 comprises 15 residues. The V gene's germline CDR1 is SGHDN and CDR2 FVKESK. Deletions cut 0 bases from V and 3 bases from J, with 11 bases between. The CDR3 sequence: CASSQEITGYYGYTF. The CDR3 DNA sequence: TGTGCCAGCAGCCAAGAGATTACAGGGTACTATGGCTACACCTTC. The variable domain in full, completed from reference TRBV14 and TRBJ1-2, reads EAGVTQFPSHSVIEKGQTVTLRCDPISGHDNLYWYRRVMGKEIKFLLHFVKESKQDESGMPNNRFLAERTGGTYSTLKVQPAELEDSGVYFCASSQEITGYYGYTFGSGTRLTVV.

In its sample, this clone was seen once. This chain joins TRBV28 and TRBJ1-2; 8 nucleotides agree with TRBD1. This CDR3 spans 14 amino acids. Trimming removed 4 bases from V and 7 bases from J; junction bases left unmatched: 8. From germline, CDR1 is MDHEN and CDR2 SYDVKM. Written as DNA, the CDR3 is TGTGCCAGCAGTTCAGGGCAGGGGGCTTCTGGCTACACCTTC. The encoded protein is CASSSGQGASGYTF.

The chain has TRBV28 and TRBJ2-5, with D hard to call. The V end lost 7 bases, the J end lost 2 bases, and 17 bases lay between the germline ends. Germline V CDR1 and CDR2: MDHEN, SYDVKM. The CDR3 sequence is 15 residues long. The CDR3 is CASTLSLWAQETQYF. The CDR3 DNA is TGTGCCAGCACCCTTTCGCTCTGGGCGCAAGAGACCCAGTACTTC.

The V call is TRBV4-2, the J call TRBJ2-3, with D uncertain. This CDR3 is 12 amino acids long. Trimming left V 2 bases short and J 6 bases short, with 6 bases between. Germline V gene lookup returns CDR1 LGHNA and CDR2 YNFKEQ. As DNA, the CDR3 is TGTGCCAGCAGCCAATCTGTGGATACGCAGTATTTT. The encoded protein is CASSQSVDTQYF.

The chain carries TRBV19 and TRBJ1-3; tentatively, D is TRBD1 (5 bases). V was clipped by 9 bases and J by 0 bases, with 9 bases between them. The germline CDR1 and CDR2 sequences are LNHDA and SQIVND (reference sequence). CDR3 length: 13 residues. DNA of the CDR3: TGTGCCAGCGGGACTGCCTCTGGAAACACCATATATTTT. Its translation: CASGTASGNTIYF.

The genes are TRBV15 and TRBJ1-1; 9 bases agree with TRBD1. The CDR3 consists of 15 residues. Germline CDR1 LNHNV, CDR2 YYDKDF (reference sequence). J was trimmed by 3 bases and V by 3 bases; bases with no gene match: 5. The CDR3 here is CATSSKQGAYTEAFF. Here the CDR3 DNA reads TGTGCCACCAGCAGCAAACAGGGGGCGTACACTGAAGCTTTCTTT.

This chain connects TRBV7-6 to TRBJ2-7; D might be TRBD1 (5 bases). Trimming removed 4 bases at V and 1 base at J, with 8 bases between. The germline gives CDR1 SGHVS, CDR2 FNYEAQ. This CDR3 spans 13 amino acids. The CDR3 here is CASSSDKSYEQYF. The CDR3 DNA reads as TGTGCCAGCAGCTCGGACAAATCCTACGAGCAGTACTTC. The whole variable domain, remainder taken from reference TRBV7-6 and TRBJ2-7, is GAGVSQSPRYKVTKRGQDVALRCDPISGHVSLYWYRQALGQGPEFLTYFNYEAQQDKSGLPNDRFSAERPEGSISTLTIQRTEQRDSAMYRCASSSDKSYEQYFGPGTRLTVT.

The chain combines TRBV5-1 with TRBJ2-5; 7 positions match TRBD1. J was trimmed by 3 bases and V by 4 bases; bases with no gene match: 12. Germline V gene sequence: CDR1 SGHRS, CDR2 YFSETQ. The CDR3 extends over 16 amino acids. The CDR3, as DNA: TGCGCCAGCAGCATAGACAGGGTCCGGCTTAAAGAGACCCAGTACTTC. It translates to CASSIDRVRLKETQYF.

This clone was observed a single time. The J gene is TRBJ1-1, the V gene TRBV7-9, with D tentatively TRBD1 (5 bases). Trimming took 5 bases from V and 2 from J, leaving 15 bases between them. The CDR3 is 15 amino acids. The germline V gene has CDR1 SEHNR and CDR2 FQNEAQ (reference sequence). CDR3 sequence reads: CASSPLTGTNTEAFF. The CDR3 DNA sequence: TGTGCCAGCAGCCCCTTAACAGGTACCAACACTGAAGCTTTCTTT.

The V call is TRBV2, the J call TRBJ2-6, with TRBD2 as a possible D gene (6 bases). Trimming stripped 3 bases from V and 2 bases from J, with 8 bases between. Germline CDR1 reads SNHLY; CDR2 reads FYNNEI. The CDR3 length is 15 residues. The CDR3 nucleotides read TGTGCCAGCAGTGAGGAGGGGACTGGGGCCAACGTCCTGACTTTC. It translates to CASSEEGTGANVLTF.

The V gene is TRBV4-1, the J gene TRBJ2-7; a possible D gene is TRBD1 (6 bases). In germline, CDR1 is MGHRA, CDR2 YSYEKL. The CDR3 extends over 14 amino acids. Trimming took off 2 bases at V and 4 bases at J, with 12 bases between the two ends. Written as DNA, the CDR3 is TGCGCCAGCAGCCAAACGACAGGAAATTACGAGCAGTACTTC. It encodes CASSQTTGNYEQYF.